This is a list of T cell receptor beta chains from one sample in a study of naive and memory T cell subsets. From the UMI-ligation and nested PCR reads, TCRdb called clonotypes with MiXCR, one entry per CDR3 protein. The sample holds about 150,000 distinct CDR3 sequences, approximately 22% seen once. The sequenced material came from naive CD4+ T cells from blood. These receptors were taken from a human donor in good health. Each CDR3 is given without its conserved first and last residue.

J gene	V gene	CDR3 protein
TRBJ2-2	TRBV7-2	ASSLAGGPYTGELF
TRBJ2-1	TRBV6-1	ATPSGSYGEQF
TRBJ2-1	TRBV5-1	ASSLNSGLGDNEQF
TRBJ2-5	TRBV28	ASSRSGSPQETQY
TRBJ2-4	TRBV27	ASSWWSGGGMKNIQY
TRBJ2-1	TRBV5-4	ASSLAMGLWRNEQF
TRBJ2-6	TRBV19	ASSIPQGSGANVLT
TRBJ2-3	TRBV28	ASIRQGAEDTQY
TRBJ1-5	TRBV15	ATSKKGPNQPQH
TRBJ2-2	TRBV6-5	ASSTSRTGELF
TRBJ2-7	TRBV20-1	SATRREGPWSYEQY
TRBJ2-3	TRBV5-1	ASSWASTDTQY
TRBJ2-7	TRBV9	ASSPGRAGYEQY
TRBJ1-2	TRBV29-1	SVPIGQNYGYT
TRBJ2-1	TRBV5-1	ASSLGPAGYNEQF
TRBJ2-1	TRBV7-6	ASSLVGGNNEQF
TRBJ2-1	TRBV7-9	ASSLVLGNEQF
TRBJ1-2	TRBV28	ASSLGSASNYGYT
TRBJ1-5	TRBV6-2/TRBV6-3	ASSRTASNQPQH
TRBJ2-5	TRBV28	ASSRTGGQETQY
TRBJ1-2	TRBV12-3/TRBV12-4	ASSQQGYGYT
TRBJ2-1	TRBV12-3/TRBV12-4	ASSLGPGQGGNEQF
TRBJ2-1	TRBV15	ATSRVYGDSRFEQF
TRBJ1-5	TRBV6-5	ASSYSLTQPQH
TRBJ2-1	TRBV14	ASSQVNEQF
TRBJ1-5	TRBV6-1	ASSEVGQSNQPQH
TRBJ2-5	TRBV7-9	ASSLGEDSVFPWETQY
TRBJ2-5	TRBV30	AWREPGAQETQY
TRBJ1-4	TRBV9	ASSRGPNEKLF
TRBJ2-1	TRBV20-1	SAPPSGQYNEQF
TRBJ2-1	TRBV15	ATFRQGRSNEQF
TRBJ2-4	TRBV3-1	ASSSGSPKNIQY
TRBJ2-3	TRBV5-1	ASSLSGQSTDTQY
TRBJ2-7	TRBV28	ASSLRIPYEQY
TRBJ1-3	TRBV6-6	ASSYGEGLNTIY
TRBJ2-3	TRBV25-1	ASSRDSSTDTQY
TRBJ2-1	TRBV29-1	SVEKAGVRNEQF
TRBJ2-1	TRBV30	AWSVLSGRYNEQF
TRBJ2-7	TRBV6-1	ASGQEFSYEQY
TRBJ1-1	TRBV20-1	SASAWGMNTEAF
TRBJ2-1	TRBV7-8	ASSLGPSQF
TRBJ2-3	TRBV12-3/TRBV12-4	ASSQGLAGVGDTQY
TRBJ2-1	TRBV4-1	ASSRLLAEGYNEQF
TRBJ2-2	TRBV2	ASSSEGAGELF
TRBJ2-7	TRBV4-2	ASSQAPGRGGSYEQY
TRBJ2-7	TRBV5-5	ASSLGTGFSYEQY
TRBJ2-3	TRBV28	ATSLGQRTDTQY